This TCR beta chain is drawn from a study of shared clonotypes between healthy human individuals. General observations from the study: Only blood was sampled; tissue repertoires likely differ.

Details on this clone: Its target is not known.

TCRdb's table, derived via immunoSEQ multiplex PCR, lists solely in-frame clones and lacks some. The table has roughly 520,000 clones, 90% to 96% seen once. Donors, healthy HIV-negative adults, lacked recent acute infections or vaccinations. The sequence came from a woman younger than 45 in good health. Sequenced input: naive CD4+ T cells sorted from blood. Stated subset: CD45RA+ positively selected.

The CDR3 nucleotides read TGTGCCAGCAGTCCGTGGACAGCGAACTTGGAAAACGAGCAGTACTTC. As protein: CASSPWTANLENEQYF. This chain links TRBV28 with TRBJ2-7; D might be TRBD1 (6 bases). This CDR3 is 16 amino acids long. Per the germline V gene, CDR1 is MDHEN and CDR2 is SYDVKM. Trimming pared 5 bases from V and 5 bases from J, leaving 22 bases between. Filled out from reference TRBV28 and TRBJ2-7, the complete variable domain reads DVKVTQSSRYLVKRTGEKVFLECVQDMDHENMFWYRQDPGLGLRLIYFSYDVKMKEKGDIPEGYSVSREKKERFSLILESASTNQTSMYLCASSPWTANLENEQYFGPGTRLTVT.